A single sample gave rise to the 17 T cell receptor beta chains below, sequenced in a study of cytomegalovirus exposure and HLA in healthy donors (dated by TCRdb to about 2017). Libraries were constructed by the immunoSEQ multiplex PCR assay. For the multiplex PCR, a mixture combining 60 forward primers for TCR Vbeta segments and 13 reverse primers for TCR Jbeta segments was used. Imported from immuneACCESS, the table was reduced by TCRdb to in-frame sequences with V and J called. These copies leave out some clones; in studies compared against another copy, an unresolved V gene accounts for under half, and the cause of the remainder is not known. Recorded for this sample are about 130,000 clones; roughly 75% of them occurred a single time. Around 5% of the sample goes to the ten largest clones. Sequenced material: PBMCs. These receptors were obtained from a man in his thirties or forties in good health.

Turning to this clone: Other DNA variants within this sample encode the same CDR3. Here the CDR3 reads CASSYSDPGFNQPQHF. Written as DNA, the CDR3 is TGTGCCAGCAGTTACTCGGATCCGGGATTCAATCAGCCCCAGCATTTT. The chain joins TRBV6-5 to TRBJ1-5, with no clear D. Trimming took 0 bases from V and 3 from J, leaving 12 bases between them. The V gene's germline CDR1 is MNHEY and CDR2 SVGAGI. CDR3 length: 16 residues.

This clone occurred once. The chain combines TRBV30 with TRBJ2-2; 9 bases map to TRBD2. Germline assignment: CDR1 GTSNPN and CDR2 SVGIG (reference sequence). There are 14 residues in the CDR3. The DNA for the CDR3 is TGTGCTATGAGACTAGCGGCGAACACCGGGGAGCTGTTTTTT. It codes for CAMRLAANTGELFF.

The chain combines TRBV10-3 with TRBJ2-3; TRBD2 agrees at 14 bases. With V trimmed by 8 bases and J by 3 bases, 13 bases remained unmatched. Germline loops: CDR1 ENHRY, CDR2 SYGVKD. The CDR3 length is 18 residues. CDR3 protein: CAIDPGTSGSSGTDTQYF. As DNA, the CDR3 is TGTGCCATCGATCCCGGGACTAGCGGGAGTTCCGGGACAGATACGCAGTATTTT.

The chain uses TRBV28 and TRBJ2-1, with D possibly matching TRBD1 (5 bases). The CDR3 consists of 11 residues. Trimming took 7 bases from V and 6 from J, leaving 7 bases between them. The V gene's germline CDR1 is MDHEN and CDR2 SYDVKM. This CDR3 is CASIRGNEQFF. The DNA of the CDR3 is TGTGCCAGCATTAGGGGCAATGAGCAGTTCTTC. The full variable domain, rest sourced from reference TRBV28 and TRBJ2-1, is DVKVTQSSRYLVKRTGEKVFLECVQDMDHENMFWYRQDPGLGLRLIYFSYDVKMKEKGDIPEGYSVSREKKERFSLILESASTNQTSMYLCASIRGNEQFFGPGTRLTVL.

The rearrangement links TRBV28 to TRBJ2-1; TRBD2 is a possible D gene (6 bases). The CDR3 runs 16 residues. The V end lost 4 bases, the J end lost 1 base, and 14 bases lay between the germline ends. The germline CDR1 and CDR2 sequences are MDHEN and SYDVKM. CDR3 in amino acids: CASSSSAAGSYNEQFF. CDR3 sequence (DNA): TGTGCCAGCAGTTCATCTGCTGCGGGGTCCTACAATGAGCAGTTCTTC.

The J gene is TRBJ2-3, the V gene TRBV18, with 10 bases aligning to TRBD1. The trim removed 3 bases at V and 3 bases at J, leaving 6 bases unmatched. This CDR3 is built from 16 residues. The germline V gene encodes CDR1 KGHSH and CDR2 LQKENI. Here the CDR3 DNA reads TGTGCCAGCTCACCTCGGGGACAGGGGATAACAGATACGCAGTATTTT. Translation: CASSPRGQGITDTQYF.

J is TRBJ1-6 and V is TRBV15; D remains unclear. The germline CDR1 and CDR2 sequences are LNHNV and YYDKDF (reference sequence). The CDR3 spans 14 residues. Trimming removed 0 bases at V and 5 bases at J, with 5 bases between. The CDR3 coding sequence is TGTGCCACCAGCAGAGATTTCGATAATTCACCCCTCCACTTT. Translating it yields CATSRDFDNSPLHF.

V is TRBV30 and J is TRBJ2-2; tentative D call: TRBD1 (5 bases). Germline V gives CDR1 GTSNPN, CDR2 SVGIG (reference sequence). V lost 8 bases and J 1 base, leaving 11 bases between the germline ends. The length of the CDR3 is 13 residues. As DNA, the CDR3 is TGTGCCGGAACCAGGGTGAACACCGGGGAGCTGTTTTTT. This encodes CAGTRVNTGELFF.

V is TRBV19 and J is TRBJ1-5, with 7 bases fitting TRBD1. This CDR3 contains 14 residues. The germline gives CDR1 LNHDA, CDR2 SQIVND (reference sequence). V shed 5 bases, J shed 9 bases, and the junction held 10 bases outside the gene matches. CDR3 DNA: TGTGCCAGTAGTGTTGACAGGGAGATCGTGCCCCAGCATTTT. Translating it yields CASSVDREIVPQHF. Full variable domain (remainder filled in from reference TRBV19 and TRBJ1-5): DGGITQSPKYLFRKEGQNVTLSCEQNLNHDAMYWYRQDPGQGLRLIYYSQIVNDFQKGDIAEGYSVSREKKESFPLTVTSAQKNPTAFYLCASSVDREIVPQHFGDGTRLSIL.

The genes are TRBV5-1 and TRBJ2-5; TRBD1 aligns across 12 bases. The CDR3 extends over 15 amino acids. Unmatched junction bases numbered 6, after V lost 4 bases and J lost 5 bases. Germline loops: CDR1 SGHRS, CDR2 YFSETQ. The CDR3 region has the DNA TGCGCCAGCAGCCACGCCGGGACAGGGGGCGAGACCCAGTACTTC. The encoded protein is CASSHAGTGGETQYF.

The chain uses TRBV29-1 and TRBJ1-2; D gene uncertain. This CDR3 has 13 residues. Germline V gives CDR1 SQVTM, CDR2 ANQGSEA. V was pared by 3 bases and J by 4 bases, with 12 bases between. The DNA of the CDR3 is TGCAGCGTTGACCCGGGTGTTAGCTATGGCTACACCTTC. Translation gives CSVDPGVSYGYTF.

A few counts support this clone. J is TRBJ1-2 and V is TRBV5-4, with TRBD1 as a possible D gene (5 bases). This CDR3 has 14 amino acids. Trimming removed 7 bases at V and 1 base at J, with 14 bases between. CDR1 is SGHNT and CDR2 is YYREEE in the germline V gene (reference sequence). The CDR3 loop is CASHPARDNYGYTF. The CDR3 DNA is TGTGCCAGCCACCCCGCCAGGGATAACTATGGCTACACCTTC.

In DNA form, the CDR3 reads TGCGCCAGCCGTAAACAGGACACAGATACGCAGTATTTT. The encoded protein is CASRKQDTDTQYF. This chain uses TRBV10-2 with TRBJ2-3; possible D gene TRBD1, 5 bases. In germline, CDR1 is WSHSY, CDR2 SAAADI. The CDR3 has 13 residues. Trimming took 8 bases from V and 2 from J, leaving 11 bases between them.

This chain links TRBV6-6 with TRBJ2-5; 11 bases line up with TRBD2. TRBJ2-7 matches the DNA end more closely, so the J call is doubtful. This CDR3 has 16 residues. CDR1 and CDR2 (germline): MNHNY, SVGAGI (reference sequence). CDR3 in amino acids: CASSPWGTSGSYEQYF. The CDR3, as DNA: TGTGCCAGCAGCCCGTGGGGAACTAGCGGGAGTTACGAGCAGTACTTC.

Written as DNA, the CDR3 is TGTGCCAGCAGCTTACTCCCAGGGAGGAACTATGGCTACACCTTC. This encodes CASSLLPGRNYGYTF. The chain recombines TRBV7-3 with TRBJ1-2; a possible D gene is TRBD1 (5 bases). The CDR3 runs to 15 residues. Trimming removed 2 bases at V and 2 bases at J, with 12 bases between. CDR1 and CDR2 (germline): SGHTA, FQGTGA.

CDR3 in amino acids: CASSFPVTSGANVLTF. The CDR3 DNA follows: TGTGCCAGCAGCTTTCCTGTGACATCTGGGGCCAACGTCCTGACTTTC. The chain recombines TRBV5-6 with TRBJ2-6; the D is unclear. The CDR3 is 16 residues long. V gave up 2 bases and J gave up 1 base, with 10 bases separating them. Germline assignment: CDR1 SGHDT and CDR2 YYEEEE.

The chain uses TRBV4-1 and TRBJ1-2; D not certain. The V end lost 0 bases, the J end lost 4 bases, and 3 bases lay between the germline ends. This CDR3 contains 12 residues. Germline CDR1 and CDR2: MGHRA and YSYEKL. CDR3 DNA sequence: TGCGCCAGCAGCCAAGATCTCTATGGCTACACCTTC. Translating it yields CASSQDLYGYTF.